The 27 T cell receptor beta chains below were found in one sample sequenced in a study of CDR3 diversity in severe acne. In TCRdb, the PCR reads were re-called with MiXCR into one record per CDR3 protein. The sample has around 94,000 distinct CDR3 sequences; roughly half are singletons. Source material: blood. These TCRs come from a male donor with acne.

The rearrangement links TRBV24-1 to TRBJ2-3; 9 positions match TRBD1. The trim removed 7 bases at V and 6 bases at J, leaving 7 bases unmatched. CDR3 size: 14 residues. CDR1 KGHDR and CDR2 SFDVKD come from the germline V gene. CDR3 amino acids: CATSGTGRWDTQYF. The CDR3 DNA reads TGTGCCACCAGCGGGACAGGGAGGTGGGATACGCAGTATTTT.

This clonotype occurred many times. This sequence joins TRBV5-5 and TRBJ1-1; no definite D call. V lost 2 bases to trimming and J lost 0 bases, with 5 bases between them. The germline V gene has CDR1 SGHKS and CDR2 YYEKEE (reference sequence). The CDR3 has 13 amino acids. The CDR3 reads CASSLYMNTEAFF. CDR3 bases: TGTGCCAGCAGCTTATATATGAACACTGAAGCTTTCTTT.

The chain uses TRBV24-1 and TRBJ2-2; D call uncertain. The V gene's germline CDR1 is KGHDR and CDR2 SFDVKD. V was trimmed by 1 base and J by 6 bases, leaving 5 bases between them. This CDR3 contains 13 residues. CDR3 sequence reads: CATSDFDPGELFF. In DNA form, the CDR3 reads TGTGCCACCAGTGATTTTGATCCCGGGGAGCTGTTTTTT.

The CDR3 loop is CASRTGIHEQYF. The CDR3 nucleotides read TGCGCCAGCAGGACAGGGATCCACGAGCAGTACTTC. V is TRBV5-1 and J is TRBJ2-7; 7 nucleotides agree with TRBD1. The V segment lost 5 bases and the J segment 5 bases; nucleotides outside the gene matches: 4. The CDR3 covers 12 residues. The germline V gene encodes CDR1 SGHRS and CDR2 YFSETQ.

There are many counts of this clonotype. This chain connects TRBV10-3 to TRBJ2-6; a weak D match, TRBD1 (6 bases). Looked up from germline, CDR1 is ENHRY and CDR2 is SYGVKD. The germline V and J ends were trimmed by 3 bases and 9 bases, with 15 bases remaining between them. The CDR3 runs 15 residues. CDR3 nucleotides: TGTGCCATCAGTGACAAGAACAGGGAGTACAACGTCCTGACTTTC. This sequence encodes CAISDKNREYNVLTF.

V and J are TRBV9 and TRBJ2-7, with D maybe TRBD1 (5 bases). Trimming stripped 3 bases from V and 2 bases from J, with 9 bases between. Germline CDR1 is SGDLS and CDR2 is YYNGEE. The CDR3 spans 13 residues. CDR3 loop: CASSATDTYEQYF. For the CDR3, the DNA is TGTGCCAGCAGCGCGACAGACACCTACGAGCAGTACTTC.

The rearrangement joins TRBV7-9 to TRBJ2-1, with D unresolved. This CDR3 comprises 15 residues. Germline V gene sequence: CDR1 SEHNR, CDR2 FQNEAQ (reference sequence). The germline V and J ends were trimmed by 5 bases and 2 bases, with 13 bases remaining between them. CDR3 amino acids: CASSPPESPYNEQFF. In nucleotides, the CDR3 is TGTGCCAGCAGCCCGCCGGAGAGTCCCTACAATGAGCAGTTCTTC.

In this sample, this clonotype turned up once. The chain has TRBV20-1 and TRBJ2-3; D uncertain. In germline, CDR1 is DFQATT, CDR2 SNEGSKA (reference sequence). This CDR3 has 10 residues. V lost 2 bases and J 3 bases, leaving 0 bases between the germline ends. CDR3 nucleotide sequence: TGCAGTGCTAGAACAGATACGCAGTATTTT. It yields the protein CSARTDTQYF.

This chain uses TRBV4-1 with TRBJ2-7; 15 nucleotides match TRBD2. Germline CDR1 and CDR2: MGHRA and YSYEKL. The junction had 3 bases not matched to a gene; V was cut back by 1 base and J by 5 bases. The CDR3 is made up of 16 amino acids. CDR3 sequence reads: CASSQGTSGRAHEQYF. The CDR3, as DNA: TGCGCCAGCAGCCAAGGGACTAGCGGGAGGGCTCACGAGCAGTACTTC.

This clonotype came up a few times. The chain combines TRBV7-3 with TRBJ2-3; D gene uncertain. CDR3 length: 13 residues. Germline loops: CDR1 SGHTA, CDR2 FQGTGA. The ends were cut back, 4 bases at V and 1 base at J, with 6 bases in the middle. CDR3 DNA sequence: TGTGCCAGCAGCTCCCTCGGCACAGATACGCAGTATTTT. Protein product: CASSSLGTDTQYF. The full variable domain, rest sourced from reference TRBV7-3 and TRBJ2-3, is GAGVSQTPSNKVTEKGKYVELRCDPISGHTALYWYRQSLGQGPEFLIYFQGTGAADDSGLPNDRFFAVRPEGSVSTLKIQRTERGDSAVYLCASSSLGTDTQYFGPGTRLTVL.

For the CDR3, the DNA is TGTGCCACCACCCCCCTGGACAGGGGCTCTGGAAACACCATATATTTT. Translation gives CATTPLDRGSGNTIYF. The chain employs TRBV15 and TRBJ1-3; TRBD1 agrees at 9 bases. With V trimmed by 7 bases and J by 0 bases, 7 bases remained unmatched. The CDR3 is 16 amino acids. Per germline, CDR1 LNHNV and CDR2 YYDKDF (reference sequence).

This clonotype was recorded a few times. The CDR3: CASERENTGELFF. CDR3 nucleotides: TGTGCCAGCGAGCGGGAGAACACCGGGGAGCTGTTTTTT. The chain is built from TRBV7-2 and TRBJ2-2; 7 bases match TRBD2. The trim removed 8 bases at V and 1 base at J, leaving 1 base unmatched. The CDR3 has 13 amino acids. The germline V gene encodes CDR1 SGHTA and CDR2 FQGNSA.

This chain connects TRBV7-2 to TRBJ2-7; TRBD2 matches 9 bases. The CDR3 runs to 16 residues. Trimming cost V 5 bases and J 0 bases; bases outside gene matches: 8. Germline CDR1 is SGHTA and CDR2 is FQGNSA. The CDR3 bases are TGTGCCAGCAGCCAGTACGTTAGCGGGAGCTCCTACGAGCAGTACTTC. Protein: CASSQYVSGSSYEQYF.

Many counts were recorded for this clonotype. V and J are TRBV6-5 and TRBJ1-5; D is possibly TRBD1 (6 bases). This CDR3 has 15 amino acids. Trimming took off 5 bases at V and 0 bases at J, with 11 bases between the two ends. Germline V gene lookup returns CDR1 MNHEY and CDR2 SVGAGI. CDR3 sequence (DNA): TGTGCCAGCAGTCAGGGGTCCGATAGCAATCAGCCCCAGCATTTT. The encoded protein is CASSQGSDSNQPQHF.

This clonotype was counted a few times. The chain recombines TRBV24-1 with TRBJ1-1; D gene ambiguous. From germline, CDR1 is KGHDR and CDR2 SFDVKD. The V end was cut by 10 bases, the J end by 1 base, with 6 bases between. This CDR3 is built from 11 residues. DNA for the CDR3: TGTGCCACTCGAGAGAACACTGAAGCTTTCTTT. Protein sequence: CATRENTEAFF.

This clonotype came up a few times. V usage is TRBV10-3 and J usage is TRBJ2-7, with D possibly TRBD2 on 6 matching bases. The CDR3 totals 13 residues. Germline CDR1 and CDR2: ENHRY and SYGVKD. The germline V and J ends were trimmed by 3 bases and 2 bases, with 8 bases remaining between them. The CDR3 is CAISEASAYEQYF. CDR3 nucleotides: TGTGCCATCAGTGAAGCTAGCGCCTACGAGCAGTACTTC.

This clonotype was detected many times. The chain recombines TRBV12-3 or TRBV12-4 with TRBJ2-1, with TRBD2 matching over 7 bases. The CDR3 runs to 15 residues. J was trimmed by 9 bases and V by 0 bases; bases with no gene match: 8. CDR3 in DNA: TGTGCCAGCAGTTTAGCTACAGCGGGATGGGGTGAGCAGTTCTTC. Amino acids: CASSLATAGWGEQFF.

The CDR3 here is CASSLPGAPDTQYF. The DNA of the CDR3 is TGTGCCAGCAGCTTACCGGGAGCCCCAGATACGCAGTATTTT. The genes are TRBV11-2 and TRBJ2-3, with a possible D match to TRBD2 (6 bases). Germline V gene data show CDR1 as SGHAT and CDR2 as FQNNGV. The CDR3 has 14 amino acids. Trimming shortened V by 2 bases and J by 4 bases, and 10 bases separated the two germline ends.

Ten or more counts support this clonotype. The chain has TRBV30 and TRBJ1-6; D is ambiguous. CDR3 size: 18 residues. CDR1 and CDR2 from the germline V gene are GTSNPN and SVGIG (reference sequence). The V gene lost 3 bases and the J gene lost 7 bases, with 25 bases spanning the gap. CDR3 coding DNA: TGTGCCTGGAGCGCCCTGTTGGACCATGCTTCGGTGAATTCACCCCTCCACTTT. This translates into CAWSALLDHASVNSPLHF.

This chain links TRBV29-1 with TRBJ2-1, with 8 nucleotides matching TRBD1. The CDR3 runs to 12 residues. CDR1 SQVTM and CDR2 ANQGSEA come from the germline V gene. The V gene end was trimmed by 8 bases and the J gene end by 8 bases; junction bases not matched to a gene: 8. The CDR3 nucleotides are TGCAGCACAGGACAGGGAATCGATGAGCAGTTCTTC. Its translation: CSTGQGIDEQFF.

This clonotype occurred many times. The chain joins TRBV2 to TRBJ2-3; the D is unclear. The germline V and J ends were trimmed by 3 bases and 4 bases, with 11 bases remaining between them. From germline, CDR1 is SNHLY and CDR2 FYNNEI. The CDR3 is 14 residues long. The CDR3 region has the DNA TGTGCCAGCAGTGAGAACACAGTGGCAGATACGCAGTATTTT. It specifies CASSENTVADTQYF. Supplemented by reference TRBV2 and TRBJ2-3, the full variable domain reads EPEVTQTPSHQVTQMGQEVILRCVPISNHLYFYWYRQILGQKVEFLVSFYNNEISEKSEIFDDQFSVERPDGSNFTLKIRSTKLEDSAMYFCASSENTVADTQYFGPGTRLTVL.

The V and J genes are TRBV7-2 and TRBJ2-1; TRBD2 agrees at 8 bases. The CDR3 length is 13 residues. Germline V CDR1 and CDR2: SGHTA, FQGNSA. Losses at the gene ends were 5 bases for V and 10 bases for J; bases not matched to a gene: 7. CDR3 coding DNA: TGTGCCAGCAGCGGAACCGGGACTAGGGAGCAGTTCTTC. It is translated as CASSGTGTREQFF.

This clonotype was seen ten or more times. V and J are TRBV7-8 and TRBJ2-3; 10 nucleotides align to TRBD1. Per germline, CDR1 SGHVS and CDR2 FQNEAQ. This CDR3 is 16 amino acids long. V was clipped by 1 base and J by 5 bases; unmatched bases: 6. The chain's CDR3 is CASSLVSGTGEDTQYF. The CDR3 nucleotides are TGTGCCAGCAGCTTAGTTTCTGGGACAGGGGAAGATACGCAGTATTTT.

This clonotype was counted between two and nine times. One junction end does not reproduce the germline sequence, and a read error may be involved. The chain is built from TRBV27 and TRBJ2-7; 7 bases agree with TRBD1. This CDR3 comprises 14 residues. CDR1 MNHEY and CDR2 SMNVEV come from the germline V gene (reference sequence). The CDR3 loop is CAGSLTGMDCEQYF. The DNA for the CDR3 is TGTGCCGGCAGTTTGACAGGGATGGACTGCGAGCAGTACTTC.

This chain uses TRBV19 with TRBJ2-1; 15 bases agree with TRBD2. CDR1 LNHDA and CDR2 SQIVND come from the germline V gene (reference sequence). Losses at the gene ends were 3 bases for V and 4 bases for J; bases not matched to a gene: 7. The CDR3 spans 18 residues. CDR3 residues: CASSIGTSGRSTYNEQFF. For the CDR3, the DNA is TGTGCCAGTAGTATTGGGACTAGCGGGAGGTCCACTTACAATGAGCAGTTCTTC.

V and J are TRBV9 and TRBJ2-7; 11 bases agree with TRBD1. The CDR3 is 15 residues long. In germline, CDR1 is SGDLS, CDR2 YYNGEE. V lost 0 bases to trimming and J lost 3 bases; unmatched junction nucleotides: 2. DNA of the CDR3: TGTGCCAGCAGCGTAGAGGGACAGGGGGACTACGAGCAGTACTTC. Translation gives CASSVEGQGDYEQYF.

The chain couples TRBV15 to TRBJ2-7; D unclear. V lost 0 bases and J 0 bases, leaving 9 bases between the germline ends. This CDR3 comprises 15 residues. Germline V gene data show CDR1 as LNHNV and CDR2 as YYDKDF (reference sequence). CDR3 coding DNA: TGTGCCACCAGCAGAGACGGATTAGACTCCTACGAGCAGTACTTC. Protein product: CATSRDGLDSYEQYF. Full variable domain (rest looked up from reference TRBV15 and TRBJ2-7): DAMVIQNPRYQVTQFGKPVTLSCSQTLNHNVMYWYQQKSSQAPKLLFHYYDKDFNNEADTPDNFQSRRPNTSFCFLDIRSPGLGDTAMYLCATSRDGLDSYEQYFGPGTRLTVT.